This T cell receptor (beta chain) appears in the sequencing data of a study of blood T cells in healthy people across ages. With a J-beta primer mix and a sample-barcoded 5' primer, a second PCR ran about 6 to 11 cycles. TCRdb called the 5' RACE reads again in MiXCR, with one record for every CDR3 protein. There are hundreds of thousands of distinct CDR3 sequences in the sample; more than 25% occur only once, and approximately 15% lies in the top ten. Concerning this clonotype: A much larger clone lies a single base off, so this may be a read error.

Germline V gene data show CDR1 as SGHAT and CDR2 as FQNNGV. This CDR3 comprises 16 residues. The sample was blood. This TCR was recovered from a woman of 80 years or more in good health. This rearrangement joins TRBV11-2 to TRBJ2-5; 11 bases line up with TRBD2. The CDR3 reads CAGRVTSGVPGETQYF. Written as DNA, the CDR3 is TGTGCCGGCAGGGTGACTAGCGGGGTCCCAGGGGAGACCCAGTACTTC.